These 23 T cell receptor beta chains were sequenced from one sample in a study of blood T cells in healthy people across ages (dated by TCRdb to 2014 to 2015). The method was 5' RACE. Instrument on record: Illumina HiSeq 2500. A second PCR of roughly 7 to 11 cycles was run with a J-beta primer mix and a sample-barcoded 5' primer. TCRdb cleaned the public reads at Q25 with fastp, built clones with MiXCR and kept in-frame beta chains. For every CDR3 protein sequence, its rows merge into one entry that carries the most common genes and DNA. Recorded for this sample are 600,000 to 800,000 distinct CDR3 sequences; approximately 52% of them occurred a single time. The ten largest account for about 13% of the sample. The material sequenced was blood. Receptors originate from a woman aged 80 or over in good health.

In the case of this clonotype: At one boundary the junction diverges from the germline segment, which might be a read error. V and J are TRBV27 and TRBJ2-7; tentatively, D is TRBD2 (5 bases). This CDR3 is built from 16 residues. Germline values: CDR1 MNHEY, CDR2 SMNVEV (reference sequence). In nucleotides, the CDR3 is TGTGCCTGCAGTTTATTCCCCAGCGGCCTCTCCTACGAGCAGTACTTC. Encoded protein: CACSLFPSGLSYEQYF.

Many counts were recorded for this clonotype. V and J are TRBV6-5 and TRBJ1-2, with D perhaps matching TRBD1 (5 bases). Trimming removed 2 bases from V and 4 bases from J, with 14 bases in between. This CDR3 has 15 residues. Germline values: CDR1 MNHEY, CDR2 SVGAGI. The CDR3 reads CASSYGTAVRYGYTF. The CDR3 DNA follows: TGTGCCAGCAGTTACGGGACTGCCGTCCGCTATGGCTACACCTTC.

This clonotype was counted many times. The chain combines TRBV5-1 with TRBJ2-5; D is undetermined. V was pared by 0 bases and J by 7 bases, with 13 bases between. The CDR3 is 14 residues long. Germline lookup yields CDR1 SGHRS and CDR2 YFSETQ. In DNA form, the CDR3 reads TGCGCCAGCAGCTTGGTGTCCGGCCAACGGACCCAGTACTTC. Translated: CASSLVSGQRTQYF.

The CDR3 nucleotides are TGTGCCAGCAGCCTAGCCCTTCAGGGGACTAATGGCTACACCTTC. This encodes CASSLALQGTNGYTF. This chain connects TRBV9 to TRBJ1-2, with D possibly being TRBD1 (6 bases). From germline, CDR1 is SGDLS and CDR2 YYNGEE. Trimming took 4 bases from V and 6 from J, leaving 19 bases between them. This CDR3 comprises 15 residues.

The CDR3 nucleotides are TGCGCCAGCAGCTGGACAGGGGATTCAGGTGAAGCTTTCTTT. It encodes CASSWTGDSGEAFF. The chain is built from TRBV5-1 and TRBJ1-1, with 9 bases that match TRBD1. Trimming at V came to 3 bases and at J to 7 bases, leaving 7 bases not matched to a gene. Germline lookup yields CDR1 SGHRS and CDR2 YFSETQ. This CDR3 contains 14 residues.

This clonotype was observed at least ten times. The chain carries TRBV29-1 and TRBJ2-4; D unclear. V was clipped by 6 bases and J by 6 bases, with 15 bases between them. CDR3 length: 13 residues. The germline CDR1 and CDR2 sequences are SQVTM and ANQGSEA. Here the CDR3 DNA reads TGCAGCGTCGGCAAAGTGGACGGAAACATTCAGTACTTC. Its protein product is CSVGKVDGNIQYF.

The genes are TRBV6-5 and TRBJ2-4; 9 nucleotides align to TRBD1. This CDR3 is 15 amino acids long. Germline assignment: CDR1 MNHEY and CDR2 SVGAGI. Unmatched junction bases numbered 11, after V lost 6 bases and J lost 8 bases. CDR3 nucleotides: TGTGCCAGCAGCCCTACAGGGGGCAAAGGGGACATTCAGTACTTC. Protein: CASSPTGGKGDIQYF.

For the CDR3, the DNA is TGTGCCAGCAGGCATTCGGGACAGGGTAATCTCTATGGCTACACCTTC. It is translated as CASRHSGQGNLYGYTF. The rearrangement uses TRBV27 and TRBJ1-2; 9 bases line up with TRBD1. Trimming removed 6 bases from V and 4 bases from J; junction bases left unmatched: 12. CDR1 is MNHEY and CDR2 is SMNVEV in the germline V gene (reference sequence). The CDR3 has 16 amino acids.

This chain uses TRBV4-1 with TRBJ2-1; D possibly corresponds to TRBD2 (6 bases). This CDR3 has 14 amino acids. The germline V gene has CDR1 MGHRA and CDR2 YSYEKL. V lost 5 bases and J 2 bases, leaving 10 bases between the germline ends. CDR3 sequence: CASSGTSPYNEQFF. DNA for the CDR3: TGCGCCAGCAGCGGGACTTCCCCCTACAATGAGCAGTTCTTC.

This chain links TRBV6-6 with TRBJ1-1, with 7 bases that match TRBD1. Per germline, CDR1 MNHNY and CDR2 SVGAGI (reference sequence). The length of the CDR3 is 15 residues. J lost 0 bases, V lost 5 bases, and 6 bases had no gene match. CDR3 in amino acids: CASSHGTALNTEAFF. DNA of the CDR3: TGTGCCAGCAGTCACGGGACAGCCCTGAACACTGAAGCTTTCTTT.

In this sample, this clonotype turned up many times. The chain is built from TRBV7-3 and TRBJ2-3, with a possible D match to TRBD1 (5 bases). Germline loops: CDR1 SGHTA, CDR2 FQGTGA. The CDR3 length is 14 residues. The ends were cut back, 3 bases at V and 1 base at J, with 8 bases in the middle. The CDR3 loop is CASSFRAGTDTQYF. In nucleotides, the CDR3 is TGTGCCAGCAGCTTCAGGGCGGGCACAGATACGCAGTATTTT.

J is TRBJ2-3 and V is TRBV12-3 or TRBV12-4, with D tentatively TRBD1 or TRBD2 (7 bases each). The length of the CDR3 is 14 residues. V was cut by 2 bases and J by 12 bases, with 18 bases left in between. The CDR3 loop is CASSLIGRGQQQYF. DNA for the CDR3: TGTGCCAGCAGTTTAATAGGGAGGGGACAGCAACAGTATTTT.

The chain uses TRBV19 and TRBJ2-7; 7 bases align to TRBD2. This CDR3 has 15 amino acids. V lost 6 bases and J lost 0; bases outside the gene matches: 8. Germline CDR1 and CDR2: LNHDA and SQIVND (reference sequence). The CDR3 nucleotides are TGTGCCAGTAGCATCGGGGGGAGCCTCTCCTACGAGCAGTACTTC. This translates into CASSIGGSLSYEQYF.

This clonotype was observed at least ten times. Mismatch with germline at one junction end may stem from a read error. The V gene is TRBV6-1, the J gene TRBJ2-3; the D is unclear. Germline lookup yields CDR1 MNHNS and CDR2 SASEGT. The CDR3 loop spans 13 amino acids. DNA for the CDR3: TGCGCCAGCAGCTCTTCCTACACAGATACGCAGTATTTT. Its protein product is CASSSSYTDTQYF.

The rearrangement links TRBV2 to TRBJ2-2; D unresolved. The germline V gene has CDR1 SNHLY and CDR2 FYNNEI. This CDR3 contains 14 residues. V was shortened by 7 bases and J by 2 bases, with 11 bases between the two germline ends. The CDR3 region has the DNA TGTGCCAGCAACCAGGCCAGAAACACCGGGGAGCTGTTTTTT. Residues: CASNQARNTGELFF.

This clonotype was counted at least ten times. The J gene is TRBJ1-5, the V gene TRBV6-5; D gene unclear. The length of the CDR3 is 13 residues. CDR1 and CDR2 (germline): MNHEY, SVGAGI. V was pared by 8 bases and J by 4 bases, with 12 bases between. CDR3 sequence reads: CASCWAPNQPQHF. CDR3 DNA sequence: TGTGCCAGCTGTTGGGCCCCTAATCAGCCCCAGCATTTT.

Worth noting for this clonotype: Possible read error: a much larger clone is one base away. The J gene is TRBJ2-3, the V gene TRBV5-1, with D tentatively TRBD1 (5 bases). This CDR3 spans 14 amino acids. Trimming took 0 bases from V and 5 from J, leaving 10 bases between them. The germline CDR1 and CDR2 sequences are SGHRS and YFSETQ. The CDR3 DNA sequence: TGCGCCAGCAGCTTGGCAGGGATTCAAGATACGCAGTATTTT. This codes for CASSLAGIQDTQYF.

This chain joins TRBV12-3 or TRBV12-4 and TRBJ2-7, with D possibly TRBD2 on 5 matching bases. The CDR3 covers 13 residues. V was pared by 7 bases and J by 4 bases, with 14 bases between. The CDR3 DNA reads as TGTGCCAGCACCTTGACGGGGAAGTACGAGCAGTACTTC. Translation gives CASTLTGKYEQYF.

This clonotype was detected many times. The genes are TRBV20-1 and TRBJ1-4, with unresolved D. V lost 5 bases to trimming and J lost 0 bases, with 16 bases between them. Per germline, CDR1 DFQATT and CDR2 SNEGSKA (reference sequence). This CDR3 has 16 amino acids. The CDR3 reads CSAPRAGRPTNEKLFF. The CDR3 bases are TGCAGTGCTCCCCGAGCCGGACGACCAACTAATGAAAAACTGTTTTTT.

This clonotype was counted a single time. The CDR3 DNA follows: TGTGCCAGCGCAAACAGGGTGAATGAGCAGTTCTTC. Translating it yields CASANRVNEQFF. This rearrangement joins TRBV18 to TRBJ2-1; maybe TRBD1 (6 bases). Germline V gene lookup returns CDR1 KGHSH and CDR2 LQKENI. V was trimmed by 8 bases and J by 7 bases, leaving 12 bases between them. This CDR3 spans 12 amino acids.

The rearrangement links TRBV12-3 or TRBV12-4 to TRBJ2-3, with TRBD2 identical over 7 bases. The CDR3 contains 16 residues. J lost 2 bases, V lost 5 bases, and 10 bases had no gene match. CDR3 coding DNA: TGTGCCAGCAGTGGGACGAGCGGGGTCAACACAGATACGCAGTATTTT. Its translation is CASSGTSGVNTDTQYF.

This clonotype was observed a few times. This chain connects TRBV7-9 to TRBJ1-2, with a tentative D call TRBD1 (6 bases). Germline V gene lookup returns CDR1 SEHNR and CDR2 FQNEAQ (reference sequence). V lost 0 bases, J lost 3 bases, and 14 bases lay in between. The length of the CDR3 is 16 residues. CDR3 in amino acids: CASSLAPVGGHYGYTF. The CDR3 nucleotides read TGTGCCAGCAGCTTAGCGCCGGTGGGGGGCCACTATGGCTACACCTTC.

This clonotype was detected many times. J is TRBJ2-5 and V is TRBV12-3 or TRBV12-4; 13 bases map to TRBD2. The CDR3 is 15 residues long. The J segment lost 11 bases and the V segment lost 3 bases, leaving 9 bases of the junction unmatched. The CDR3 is CASSFRGLAGREQYF. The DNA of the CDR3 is TGTGCCAGCAGTTTTCGGGGACTAGCGGGACGGGAGCAGTACTTC.